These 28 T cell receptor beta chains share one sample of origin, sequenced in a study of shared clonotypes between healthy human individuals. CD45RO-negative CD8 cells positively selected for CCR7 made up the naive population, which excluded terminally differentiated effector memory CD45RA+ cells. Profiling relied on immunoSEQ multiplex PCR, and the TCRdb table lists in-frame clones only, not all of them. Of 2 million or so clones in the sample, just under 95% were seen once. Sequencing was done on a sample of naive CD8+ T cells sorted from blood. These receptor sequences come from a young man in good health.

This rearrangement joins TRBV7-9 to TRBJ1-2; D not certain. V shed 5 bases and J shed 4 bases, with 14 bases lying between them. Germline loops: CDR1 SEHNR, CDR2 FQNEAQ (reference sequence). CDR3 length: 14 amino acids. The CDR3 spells CASSVPPASYGYTF. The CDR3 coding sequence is TGTGCCAGCAGCGTCCCCCCAGCTAGCTATGGCTACACCTTC.

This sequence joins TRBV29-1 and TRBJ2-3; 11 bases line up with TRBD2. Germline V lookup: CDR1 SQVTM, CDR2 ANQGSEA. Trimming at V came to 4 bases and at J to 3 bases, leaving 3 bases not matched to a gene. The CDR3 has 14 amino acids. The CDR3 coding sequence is TGCAGCGTTGCGACTAGCGGGGCGACAGATACGCAGTATTTT. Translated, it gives CSVATSGATDTQYF.

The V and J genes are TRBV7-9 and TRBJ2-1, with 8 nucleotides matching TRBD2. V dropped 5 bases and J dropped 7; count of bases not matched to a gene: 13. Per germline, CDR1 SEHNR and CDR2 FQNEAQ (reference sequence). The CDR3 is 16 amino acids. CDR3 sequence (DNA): TGTGCCAGCAGCACGGGACTAGGAGGGGCGTCAAATGAGCAGTTCTTC. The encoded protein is CASSTGLGGASNEQFF. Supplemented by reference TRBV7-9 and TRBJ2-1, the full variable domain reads DTGVSQNPRHKITKRGQNVTFRCDPISEHNRLYWYRQTLGQGPEFLTYFQNEAQLEKSRLLSDRFSAERPKGSFSTLEIQRTEQGDSAMYLCASSTGLGGASNEQFFGPGTRLTVL.

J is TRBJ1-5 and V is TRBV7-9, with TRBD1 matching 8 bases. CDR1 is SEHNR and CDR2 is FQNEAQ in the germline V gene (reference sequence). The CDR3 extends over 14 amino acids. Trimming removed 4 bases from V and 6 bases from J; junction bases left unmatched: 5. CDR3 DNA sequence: TGTGCCAGCAGCTCGACAGGGGAACCTCAGCCCCAGCATTTT. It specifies CASSSTGEPQPQHF.

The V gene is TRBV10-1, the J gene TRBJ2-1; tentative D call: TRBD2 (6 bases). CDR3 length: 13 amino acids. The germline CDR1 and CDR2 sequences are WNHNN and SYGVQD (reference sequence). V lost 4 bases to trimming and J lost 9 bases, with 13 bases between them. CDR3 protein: CASSVAGTGEQFF. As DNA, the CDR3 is TGCGCCAGCAGTGTTGCGGGGACGGGTGAGCAGTTCTTC.

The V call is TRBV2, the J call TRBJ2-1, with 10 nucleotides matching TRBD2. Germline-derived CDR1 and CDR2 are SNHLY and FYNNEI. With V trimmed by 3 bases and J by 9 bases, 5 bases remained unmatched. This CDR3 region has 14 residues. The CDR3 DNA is TGTGCCAGCAGTGAGCTAGCGGGAGTGGCTGAGCAGTTCTTC. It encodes CASSELAGVAEQFF.

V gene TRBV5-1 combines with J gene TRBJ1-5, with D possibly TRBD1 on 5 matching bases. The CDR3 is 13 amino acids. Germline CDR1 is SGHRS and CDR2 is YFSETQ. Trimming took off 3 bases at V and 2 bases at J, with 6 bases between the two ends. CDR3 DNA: TGCGCCAGCAGCTGGGACGGCAATCAGCCCCAGCATTTT. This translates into CASSWDGNQPQHF. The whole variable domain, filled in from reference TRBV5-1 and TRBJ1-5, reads KAGVTQTPRYLIKTRGQQVTLSCSPISGHRSVSWYQQTPGQGLQFLFEYFSETQRNKGNFPGRFSGRQFSNSRSEMNVSTLELGDSALYLCASSWDGNQPQHFGDGTRLSIL.

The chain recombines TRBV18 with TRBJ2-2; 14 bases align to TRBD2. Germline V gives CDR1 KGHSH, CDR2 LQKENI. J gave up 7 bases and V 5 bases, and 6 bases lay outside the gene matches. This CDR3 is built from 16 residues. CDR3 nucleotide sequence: TGTGCCAGCTCAGCCGGGACTAGCGGGAGTCTCGGGGAGCTGTTTTTT. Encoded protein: CASSAGTSGSLGELFF.

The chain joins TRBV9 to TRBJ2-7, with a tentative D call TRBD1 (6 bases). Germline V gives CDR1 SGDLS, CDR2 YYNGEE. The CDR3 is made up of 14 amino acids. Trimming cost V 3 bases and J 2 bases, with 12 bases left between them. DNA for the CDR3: TGTGCCAGCAGCGGTGCAGGGGCCCCCTACGAGCAGTACTTC. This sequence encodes CASSGAGAPYEQYF.

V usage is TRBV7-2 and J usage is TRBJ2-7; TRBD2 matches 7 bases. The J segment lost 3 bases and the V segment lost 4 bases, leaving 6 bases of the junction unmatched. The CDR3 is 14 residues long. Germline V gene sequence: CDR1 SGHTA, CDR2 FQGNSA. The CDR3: CASSSSGTYYEQYF. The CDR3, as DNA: TGTGCCAGCAGCTCTAGCGGAACTTACTACGAGCAGTACTTC.

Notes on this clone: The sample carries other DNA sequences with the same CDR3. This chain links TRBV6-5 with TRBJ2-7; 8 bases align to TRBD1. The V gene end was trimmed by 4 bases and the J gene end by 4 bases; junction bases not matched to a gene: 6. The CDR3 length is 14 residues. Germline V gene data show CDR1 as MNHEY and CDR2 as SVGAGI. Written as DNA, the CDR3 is TGTGCCAGCAGTTTAGGACAGGGTTCTTACGAGCAGTACTTC. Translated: CASSLGQGSYEQYF.

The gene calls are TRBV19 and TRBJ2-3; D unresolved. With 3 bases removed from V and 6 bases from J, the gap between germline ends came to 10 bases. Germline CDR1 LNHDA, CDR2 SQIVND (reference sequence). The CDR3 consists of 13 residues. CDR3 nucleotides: TGTGCCAGTAGTATGGCCCAATTGGATACGCAGTATTTT. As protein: CASSMAQLDTQYF.

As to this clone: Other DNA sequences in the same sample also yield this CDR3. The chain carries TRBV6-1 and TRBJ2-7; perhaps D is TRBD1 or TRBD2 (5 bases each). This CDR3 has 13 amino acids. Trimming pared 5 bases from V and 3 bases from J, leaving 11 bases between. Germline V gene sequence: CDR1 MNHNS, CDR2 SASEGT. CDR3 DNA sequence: TGTGCCAGCAGTAGGGGTGGGGGCTACGAGCAGTACTTC. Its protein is CASSRGGGYEQYF.

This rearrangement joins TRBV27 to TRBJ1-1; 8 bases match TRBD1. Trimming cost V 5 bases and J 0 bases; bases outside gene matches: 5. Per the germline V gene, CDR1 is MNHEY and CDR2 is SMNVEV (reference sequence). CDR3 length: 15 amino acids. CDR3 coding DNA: TGTGCCAGCAGTATCCAGGGGGCGCTGAACACTGAAGCTTTCTTT. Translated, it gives CASSIQGALNTEAFF.

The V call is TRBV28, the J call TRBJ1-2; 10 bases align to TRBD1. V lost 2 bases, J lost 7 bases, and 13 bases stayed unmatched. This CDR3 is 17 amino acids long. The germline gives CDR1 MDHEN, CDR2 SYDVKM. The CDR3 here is CASSLLVKGQGFGGYTF. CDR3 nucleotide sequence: TGTGCCAGCAGTTTACTGGTAAAGGGACAGGGGTTTGGTGGCTACACCTTC.

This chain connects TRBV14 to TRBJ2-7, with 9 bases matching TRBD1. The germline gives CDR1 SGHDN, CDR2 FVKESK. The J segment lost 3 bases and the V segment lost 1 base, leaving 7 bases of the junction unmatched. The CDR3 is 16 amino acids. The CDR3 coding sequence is TGTGCCAGCAGCCAAGTAATGCCGACAGGGGGCTACGAGCAGTACTTC. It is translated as CASSQVMPTGGYEQYF.

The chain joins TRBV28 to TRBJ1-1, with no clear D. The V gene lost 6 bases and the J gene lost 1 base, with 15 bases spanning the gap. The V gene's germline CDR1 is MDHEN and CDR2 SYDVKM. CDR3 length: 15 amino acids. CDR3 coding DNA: TGTGCCAGCAGGCTTTACCACTCCGGGAACACTGAAGCTTTCTTT. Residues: CASRLYHSGNTEAFF. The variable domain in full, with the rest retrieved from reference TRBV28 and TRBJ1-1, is DVKVTQSSRYLVKRTGEKVFLECVQDMDHENMFWYRQDPGLGLRLIYFSYDVKMKEKGDIPEGYSVSREKKERFSLILESASTNQTSMYLCASRLYHSGNTEAFFGQGTRLTVV.

In nucleotides, the CDR3 is TGCGCCAGCAGCCAAGACCGAAGGGACCGAACGAAGGAAGCTTTCTTT. Protein product: CASSQDRRDRTKEAFF. The chain uses TRBV4-3 and TRBJ1-1, with TRBD1 as a possible D gene (5 bases). Trimming pared 0 bases from V and 8 bases from J, leaving 19 bases between. The CDR3 sequence is 16 residues long. Germline V CDR1 and CDR2: LGHNA, YSLEER.

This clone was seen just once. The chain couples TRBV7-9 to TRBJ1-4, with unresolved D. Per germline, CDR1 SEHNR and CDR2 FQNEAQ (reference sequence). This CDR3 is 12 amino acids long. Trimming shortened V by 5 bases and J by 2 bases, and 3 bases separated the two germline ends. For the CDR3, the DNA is TGTGCCAGCAGCCAGACTAATGAAAAACTGTTTTTT. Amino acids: CASSQTNEKLFF.

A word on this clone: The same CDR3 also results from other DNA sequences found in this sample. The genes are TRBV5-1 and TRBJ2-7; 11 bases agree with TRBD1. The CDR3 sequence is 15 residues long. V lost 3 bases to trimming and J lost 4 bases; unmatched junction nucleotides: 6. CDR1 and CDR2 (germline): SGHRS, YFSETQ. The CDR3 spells CASSSWTGGSYEQYF. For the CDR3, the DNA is TGCGCCAGCAGCTCCTGGACAGGGGGCTCGTACGAGCAGTACTTC.

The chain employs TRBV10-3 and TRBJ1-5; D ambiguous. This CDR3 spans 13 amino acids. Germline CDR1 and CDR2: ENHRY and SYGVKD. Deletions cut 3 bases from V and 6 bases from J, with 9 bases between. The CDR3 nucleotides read TGTGCCATCAGTGATTGGGGAGGTCAGCCCCAGCATTTT. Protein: CAISDWGGQPQHF.

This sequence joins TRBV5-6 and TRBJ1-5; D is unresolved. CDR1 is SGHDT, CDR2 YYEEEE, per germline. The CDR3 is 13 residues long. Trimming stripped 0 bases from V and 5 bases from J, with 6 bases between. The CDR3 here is CASSLADHQPQHF. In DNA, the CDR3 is TGTGCCAGCAGCTTGGCCGATCATCAGCCCCAGCATTTT.

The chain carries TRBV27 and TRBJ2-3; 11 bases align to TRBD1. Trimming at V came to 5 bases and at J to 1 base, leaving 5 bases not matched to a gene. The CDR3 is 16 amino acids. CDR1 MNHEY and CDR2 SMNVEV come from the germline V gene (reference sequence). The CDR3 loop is CASSPGQGDRTDTQYF. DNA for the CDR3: TGTGCCAGCAGTCCGGGACAGGGGGACCGCACAGATACGCAGTATTTT.

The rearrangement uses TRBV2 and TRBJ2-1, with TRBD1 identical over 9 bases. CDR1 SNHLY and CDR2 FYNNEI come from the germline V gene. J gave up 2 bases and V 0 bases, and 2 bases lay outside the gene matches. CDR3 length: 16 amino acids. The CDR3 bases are TGTGCCAGCAGTGAAGCGGACAGGGGTACCTACAATGAGCAGTTCTTC. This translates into CASSEADRGTYNEQFF.

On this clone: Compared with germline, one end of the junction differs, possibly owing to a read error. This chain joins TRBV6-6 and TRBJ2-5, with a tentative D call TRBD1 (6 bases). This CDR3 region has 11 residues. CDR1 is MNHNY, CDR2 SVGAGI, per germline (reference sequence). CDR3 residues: CAISGGGTQYF. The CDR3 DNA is TGTGCCATCAGTGGGGGCGGGACCCAGTACTTC.

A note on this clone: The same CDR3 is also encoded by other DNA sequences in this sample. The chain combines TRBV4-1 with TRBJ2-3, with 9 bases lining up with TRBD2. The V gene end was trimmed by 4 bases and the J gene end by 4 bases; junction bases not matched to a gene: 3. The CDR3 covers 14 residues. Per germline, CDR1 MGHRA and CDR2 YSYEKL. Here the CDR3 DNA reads TGCGCCAGCAGCCCCCTAGCGGGATCAGATACGCAGTATTTT. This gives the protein CASSPLAGSDTQYF.

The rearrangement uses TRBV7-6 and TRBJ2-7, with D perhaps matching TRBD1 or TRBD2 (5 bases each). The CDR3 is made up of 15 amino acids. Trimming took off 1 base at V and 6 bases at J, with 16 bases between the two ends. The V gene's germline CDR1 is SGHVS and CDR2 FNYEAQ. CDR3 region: CASSLGGRDRSEQYF. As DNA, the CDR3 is TGTGCCAGCAGCTTAGGGGGCAGGGACCGTTCCGAGCAGTACTTC.

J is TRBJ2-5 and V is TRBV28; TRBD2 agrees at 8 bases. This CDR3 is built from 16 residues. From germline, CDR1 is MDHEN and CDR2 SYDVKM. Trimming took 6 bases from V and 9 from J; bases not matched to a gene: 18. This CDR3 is CASSPLLGLVPAAQYF. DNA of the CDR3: TGTGCCAGCAGCCCCTTACTGGGACTAGTCCCGGCCGCCCAGTACTTC.